This T cell receptor (beta chain) was retrieved from a study of blood T cells in healthy people across ages. Study-wide points: More naive CD4+ cells and higher diversity were found in long-lived than in aged donors. Donor CMV status was unknown, possibly confounding expanded clonotype changes.

Primers used in a second PCR of about 6 to 11 cycles were a sample-barcoded 5' primer and a J-beta primer mix. TCRdb re-derived calls from the 5' RACE reads in MiXCR, one entry per CDR3 protein. In the table there are some 1.6 million distinct CDR3 sequences, 30% to 35% of which are singletons. This CDR3 has 13 amino acids. The V end lost 5 bases, the J end lost 8 bases, and 15 bases lay between the germline ends. CDR1 SGHTA and CDR2 FQGTGA come from the germline V gene. This clonotype was counted at least ten times. The target antigen is unknown. Each donor supplied around 9.6 milliliters of peripheral blood. Isolated per sample were at least 6 million PBMCs.

Specimen: blood. The gene calls are TRBV7-3 and TRBJ1-2; D may be TRBD1 (6 bases). This TCR was sampled from a woman in her 30s in good health. The CDR3 DNA sequence: TGTGCCAGCAGCCCCGCAATAGGGGGAGGCTACACCTTC. It encodes CASSPAIGGGYTF.